A single sample is the source of the 2 T cell receptor beta chains below, sequenced in a study of Ad26.COV2.S vaccination and SARS-CoV-2 variants. Libraries were prepared by immunoSEQ multiplex PCR; TCRdb keeps only in-frame clonotypes and omits some of them. This table holds over 100,000 clones, 80% found once. Specimen: peripheral blood, collected after recovery from COVID-19. Receptor source: a human donor who had recovered from COVID-19.

This clone has only a few counts. This chain joins TRBV13 and TRBJ2-7; D ambiguous. The CDR3 length is 13 residues. V lost 2 bases, J lost 0 bases, and 5 bases lay in between. Germline lookup yields CDR1 PRHDT and CDR2 FYEKMQ (reference sequence). CDR3 nucleotides: TGTGCCAGCAGCTTATATAGCTCCTACGAGCAGTACTTC. Its protein product is CASSLYSSYEQYF.

The sample holds one count of this clone. This chain links TRBV27 with TRBJ2-3, with unresolved D. Trimming pared 8 bases from V and 1 base from J, leaving 13 bases between. Looked up from germline, CDR1 is MNHEY and CDR2 is SMNVEV (reference sequence). CDR3 length: 14 amino acids. CDR3 DNA: TGTGCCAGCGTGGAAATGATGCGCACAGATACGCAGTATTTT. This translates into CASVEMMRTDTQYF.